The 29 T cell receptor beta chains presented below share a single source sample, sequenced in a study of cytomegalovirus exposure and HLA in healthy donors. Repertoires were generated with immunoSEQ multiplex PCR, while TCRdb's copy carries only in-frame clones and drops some. The data contain approximately 180,000 clones, approximately 90% of them singletons. The sequenced sample consisted of PBMCs. These TCRs come from a woman under 40 in good health and CMV-seronegative.

The chain joins TRBV11-2 to TRBJ1-3; D unresolved. V was pared by 0 bases and J by 0 bases, with 6 bases between. Germline V gene data show CDR1 as SGHAT and CDR2 as FQNNGV. CDR3 length: 15 residues. The CDR3 DNA follows: TGTGCCAGCAGCTTAGACGGTAGCTCTGGAAACACCATATATTTT. Translated: CASSLDGSSGNTIYF.

J is TRBJ1-1 and V is TRBV6-6; 8 bases match TRBD1. Germline-derived CDR1 and CDR2 are MNHNY and SVGAGI (reference sequence). V shed 11 bases and J 1 base; nucleotides not matched to a gene: 6. The CDR3 is 13 amino acids. CDR3: CAGGQGGNTEAFF. The CDR3 DNA reads as TGTGCCGGAGGACAGGGAGGGAACACTGAAGCTTTCTTT.

This chain uses TRBV19 with TRBJ1-6; TRBD1 matches 7 bases. Germline V CDR1 and CDR2: LNHDA, SQIVND (reference sequence). Trimming removed 5 bases from V and 10 bases from J; junction bases left unmatched: 11. The CDR3 runs 15 residues. CDR3 DNA sequence: TGTGCCAGTAGTCCCCGACAGGGTCGAAAATCACCCCTCCACTTT. It yields the protein CASSPRQGRKSPLHF.

The chain is built from TRBV9 and TRBJ2-1, with 8 bases matching TRBD1. V lost 6 bases, J lost 4 bases, and 15 bases stayed unmatched. The germline gives CDR1 SGDLS, CDR2 YYNGEE. This CDR3 has 17 residues. The CDR3 loop reads CASTRWGPGGKYNEQFF. The DNA for the CDR3 is TGTGCCAGCACCCGTTGGGGGCCAGGGGGCAAGTACAATGAGCAGTTCTTC.

The chain is built from TRBV9 and TRBJ2-4; TRBD2 matches at 7 bases. The CDR3 has 15 amino acids. V was clipped by 7 bases and J by 0 bases; unmatched bases: 7. CDR1 is SGDLS and CDR2 is YYNGEE in the germline V gene. The CDR3, as DNA: TGTGCCAGCGGGGGGGGGTCAGCAGCCAAAAACATTCAGTACTTC. Protein sequence: CASGGGSAAKNIQYF.

The chain combines TRBV10-3 with TRBJ2-1; 7 bases fit TRBD1. Germline CDR1 is ENHRY and CDR2 is SYGVKD. V shed 4 bases, J shed 0 bases, and the junction held 3 bases outside the gene matches. The CDR3 totals 15 residues. The CDR3 DNA reads TGTGCCATCAGTGTAACAGGGGACTCCTACAATGAGCAGTTCTTC. This sequence encodes CAISVTGDSYNEQFF.

This sequence joins TRBV2 and TRBJ2-3; TRBD2 matches at 9 bases. V lost 7 bases, J lost 4 bases, and 9 bases stayed unmatched. The CDR3 spans 15 residues. Per the germline V gene, CDR1 is SNHLY and CDR2 is FYNNEI. This chain's CDR3 is CASTKGGLASDTQYF. CDR3 in DNA: TGTGCCAGCACCAAAGGGGGACTAGCCTCAGATACGCAGTATTTT.

The chain links TRBV4-3 to TRBJ1-1, with unresolved D. This CDR3 region has 16 residues. Trimming took off 0 bases at V and 1 base at J, with 12 bases between the two ends. Germline-derived CDR1 and CDR2 are LGHNA and YSLEER. This chain's CDR3 is CASSQDETPGNTEAFF. In nucleotides, the CDR3 is TGCGCCAGCAGCCAAGATGAGACCCCAGGGAACACTGAAGCTTTCTTT.

CDR3 nucleotides: TGTGCCAGCAGCCCGGCGACTAGCGGTTACGAGCAGTACTTC. As protein: CASSPATSGYEQYF. V is TRBV7-6 and J is TRBJ2-7; 9 bases fit TRBD2. With 5 bases clipped from V and 4 bases from J, the junction kept 6 bases outside the gene matches. CDR1 SGHVS and CDR2 FNYEAQ come from the germline V gene. The CDR3 has 14 amino acids.

CDR3 bases: TGTGCCAGCAGCCTAGCGGACCAAGAGACCCAGTACTTC. Encoded protein: CASSLADQETQYF. The chain combines TRBV6-5 with TRBJ2-5, with 7 nucleotides matching TRBD2. The V segment lost 6 bases and the J segment 0 bases; nucleotides outside the gene matches: 1. Germline values: CDR1 MNHEY, CDR2 SVGAGI. The CDR3 spans 13 residues.

The chain uses TRBV19 and TRBJ2-7; D may be TRBD2 (6 bases). Germline V gene sequence: CDR1 LNHDA, CDR2 SQIVND (reference sequence). V lost 1 base and J lost 4, with 8 bases in between. This CDR3 is 13 amino acids long. The CDR3 spells CASSIGGGYEQYF. The CDR3 DNA reads TGTGCCAGTAGTATAGGAGGAGGGTACGAGCAGTACTTC.

The gene calls are TRBV7-8 and TRBJ1-2; D unclear. V lost 1 base and J lost 6, with 12 bases in between. Germline-derived CDR1 and CDR2 are SGHVS and FQNEAQ. CDR3 length: 14 amino acids. The CDR3 DNA sequence: TGTGCCAGCAGCTTAGAGATGGCTCACGATGGCTACACCTTC. Its protein product is CASSLEMAHDGYTF.

The table lists this clone with a few counts. The chain links TRBV2 to TRBJ1-1, with TRBD1 identical over 7 bases. This CDR3 comprises 13 residues. Germline V gene sequence: CDR1 SNHLY, CDR2 FYNNEI. J lost 2 bases, V lost 9 bases, and 6 bases had no gene match. This chain's CDR3 is CASSQGENTEAFF. CDR3 DNA: TGTGCCAGTTCGCAGGGGGAAAACACTGAAGCTTTCTTT.

CDR3 amino acids: CASSLDGTGAEQYF. The CDR3 bases are TGCGCCAGCAGCTTGGACGGGACAGGGGCCGAGCAGTACTTC. The genes are TRBV5-1 and TRBJ2-7; 10 bases align to TRBD1. This CDR3 contains 14 residues. From germline, CDR1 is SGHRS and CDR2 YFSETQ. The V and J ends lost 0 bases and 6 bases, in that order; junction bases with no gene match: 3.

The V and J genes are TRBV18 and TRBJ2-3; 8 nucleotides match TRBD1. The CDR3 is 15 residues long. CDR1 KGHSH and CDR2 LQKENI come from the germline V gene. The V gene end was trimmed by 4 bases and the J gene end by 3 bases; junction bases not matched to a gene: 6. The CDR3 DNA follows: TGTGCCAGCTCACGCCGACAGGGGCTGACAGATACGCAGTATTTT. It encodes CASSRRQGLTDTQYF. The whole variable domain, filled in from reference TRBV18 and TRBJ2-3, reads NAGVMQNPRHLVRRRGQEARLRCSPMKGHSHVYWYRQLPEEGLKFMVYLQKENIIDESGMPKERFSAEFPKEGPSILRIQQVVRGDSAAYFCASSRRQGLTDTQYFGPGTRLTVL.

The chain uses TRBV15 and TRBJ2-7, with 10 positions matching TRBD2. The V gene's germline CDR1 is LNHNV and CDR2 YYDKDF (reference sequence). The ends lost 1 base at V and 0 bases at J; junction bases unmatched: 12. This CDR3 is built from 19 residues. CDR3 in amino acids: CATSRGGVLAGALSYEQYF. The CDR3 DNA reads TGTGCCACCAGCAGAGGAGGGGTTCTAGCGGGGGCCCTCTCCTACGAGCAGTACTTC.

V gene TRBV7-6 combines with J gene TRBJ2-7, with 8 positions matching TRBD1. The ends lost 2 bases at V and 6 bases at J; junction bases unmatched: 6. The germline V gene has CDR1 SGHVS and CDR2 FNYEAQ. This CDR3 has 14 amino acids. In DNA, the CDR3 is TGTGCCAGCAGCTTACCCTCAACAGGGGGCGAGCAGTACTTC. This codes for CASSLPSTGGEQYF.

V usage is TRBV13 and J usage is TRBJ1-2; weak D call: TRBD1 (5 bases). The CDR3 sequence is 14 residues long. The V end was cut by 3 bases, the J end by 8 bases, with 16 bases between. Germline assignment: CDR1 PRHDT and CDR2 FYEKMQ (reference sequence). The CDR3 sequence: CASSLYYQGSGYTF. DNA of the CDR3: TGTGCCAGCAGCTTGTATTATCAGGGCTCGGGCTACACCTTC.

This chain connects TRBV4-1 to TRBJ1-6, with no clear D. The CDR3 is 17 amino acids. Germline V lookup: CDR1 MGHRA, CDR2 YSYEKL. Trimming took 0 bases from V and 2 from J, leaving 11 bases between them. CDR3 loop: CASSQEALGTYNSPLHF. CDR3 DNA sequence: TGCGCCAGCAGCCAAGAAGCCCTCGGTACCTATAATTCACCCCTCCACTTT.

Regarding this clone: At one boundary the junction diverges from the germline segment, which might be a read error. V is TRBV4-2 and J is TRBJ2-5; D not certain. This CDR3 is built from 16 residues. From germline, CDR1 is LGHNA and CDR2 YNFKEQ. CDR3 residues: CASSPFSGPYQESQYF. DNA of the CDR3: TGTGCCAGCAGCCCCTTCTCGGGTCCGTACCAAGAGTCCCAGTACTTC.

The J gene is TRBJ2-7, the V gene TRBV29-1, with 7 nucleotides matching TRBD1. This CDR3 is built from 12 residues. V shed 7 bases, J shed 5 bases, and the junction held 8 bases outside the gene matches. Germline lookup yields CDR1 SQVTM and CDR2 ANQGSEA. The CDR3 loop reads CSAETGPHEQYF. The CDR3 DNA is TGCAGCGCCGAGACAGGGCCCCACGAGCAGTACTTC.

The V call is TRBV6-1, the J call TRBJ2-7; 7 bases align to TRBD1. Germline-derived CDR1 and CDR2 are MNHNS and SASEGT. V was clipped by 5 bases and J by 4 bases; unmatched bases: 5. CDR3 length: 13 residues. The CDR3 DNA reads TGTGCCAGCAGTCGGGACAGACCTTACGAGCAGTACTTC. Translated: CASSRDRPYEQYF.

The rearrangement joins TRBV7-6 to TRBJ2-3; TRBD1 matches at 8 bases. The CDR3 is made up of 16 amino acids. CDR1 and CDR2 (germline): SGHVS, FNYEAQ. The V segment lost 3 bases and the J segment 3 bases; nucleotides outside the gene matches: 8. This chain's CDR3 is CASSLGQALDTDTQYF. CDR3 in DNA: TGTGCCAGCAGCTTGGGACAGGCGCTTGATACAGATACGCAGTATTTT.

This clone was observed a single time. The chain uses TRBV30 and TRBJ1-1, with 10 bases lining up with TRBD1. Germline V CDR1 and CDR2: GTSNPN, SVGIG (reference sequence). V was clipped by 1 base and J by 0 bases; unmatched bases: 5. The CDR3 contains 16 residues. Here the CDR3 reads CAWSAGTGAMNTEAFF. In DNA, the CDR3 is TGTGCCTGGAGTGCGGGGACAGGGGCCATGAACACTGAAGCTTTCTTT.

The chain links TRBV29-1 to TRBJ2-2; D is undetermined. V was cut by 7 bases and J by 2 bases, with 5 bases left in between. Germline assignment: CDR1 SQVTM and CDR2 ANQGSEA. This CDR3 contains 11 residues. CDR3: CSAFNTGELFF. The CDR3 DNA reads as TGCAGCGCCTTTAACACCGGGGAGCTGTTTTTT.

This clone turned up a few times. This chain uses TRBV5-1 with TRBJ1-1; D may be TRBD1 (5 bases). V was clipped by 0 bases and J by 4 bases, with 25 bases between them. This CDR3 has 19 amino acids. Germline assignment: CDR1 SGHRS and CDR2 YFSETQ. The CDR3 nucleotides are TGCGCCAGCAGCTTGGGGACATTGGTAACAGCAGCAAGGGTCACTGAAGCTTTCTTT. Amino acids: CASSLGTLVTAARVTEAFF.

The chain recombines TRBV28 with TRBJ1-4, with D tentatively TRBD1 (6 bases). The germline V gene encodes CDR1 MDHEN and CDR2 SYDVKM. This CDR3 is 15 amino acids long. Trimming removed 6 bases from V and 8 bases from J, with 19 bases in between. CDR3 nucleotide sequence: TGTGCCAGCAGAAGCAACAGGGCTTTAAGCGAAAAACTGTTTTTT. Its translation: CASRSNRALSEKLFF.

The chain uses TRBV7-2 and TRBJ2-1, with 9 positions matching TRBD2. The germline CDR1 and CDR2 sequences are SGHTA and FQGNSA. CDR3 size: 16 residues. After removal of 1 base from V and 4 bases from J, the junction contained 5 bases not matched to a gene. The chain's CDR3 is CASSLGRLAGYNEQFF. DNA for the CDR3: TGTGCCAGCAGCTTAGGCCGGCTAGCGGGGTACAATGAGCAGTTCTTC.

V is TRBV27 and J is TRBJ2-1; 7 nucleotides line up with TRBD1. Germline lookup yields CDR1 MNHEY and CDR2 SMNVEV (reference sequence). V dropped 5 bases and J dropped 5; count of bases not matched to a gene: 9. There are 15 residues in the CDR3. Here the CDR3 DNA reads TGTGCCAGCAGTCCCCGACAGGGTAGAAACAATGAGCAGTTCTTC. It specifies CASSPRQGRNNEQFF.